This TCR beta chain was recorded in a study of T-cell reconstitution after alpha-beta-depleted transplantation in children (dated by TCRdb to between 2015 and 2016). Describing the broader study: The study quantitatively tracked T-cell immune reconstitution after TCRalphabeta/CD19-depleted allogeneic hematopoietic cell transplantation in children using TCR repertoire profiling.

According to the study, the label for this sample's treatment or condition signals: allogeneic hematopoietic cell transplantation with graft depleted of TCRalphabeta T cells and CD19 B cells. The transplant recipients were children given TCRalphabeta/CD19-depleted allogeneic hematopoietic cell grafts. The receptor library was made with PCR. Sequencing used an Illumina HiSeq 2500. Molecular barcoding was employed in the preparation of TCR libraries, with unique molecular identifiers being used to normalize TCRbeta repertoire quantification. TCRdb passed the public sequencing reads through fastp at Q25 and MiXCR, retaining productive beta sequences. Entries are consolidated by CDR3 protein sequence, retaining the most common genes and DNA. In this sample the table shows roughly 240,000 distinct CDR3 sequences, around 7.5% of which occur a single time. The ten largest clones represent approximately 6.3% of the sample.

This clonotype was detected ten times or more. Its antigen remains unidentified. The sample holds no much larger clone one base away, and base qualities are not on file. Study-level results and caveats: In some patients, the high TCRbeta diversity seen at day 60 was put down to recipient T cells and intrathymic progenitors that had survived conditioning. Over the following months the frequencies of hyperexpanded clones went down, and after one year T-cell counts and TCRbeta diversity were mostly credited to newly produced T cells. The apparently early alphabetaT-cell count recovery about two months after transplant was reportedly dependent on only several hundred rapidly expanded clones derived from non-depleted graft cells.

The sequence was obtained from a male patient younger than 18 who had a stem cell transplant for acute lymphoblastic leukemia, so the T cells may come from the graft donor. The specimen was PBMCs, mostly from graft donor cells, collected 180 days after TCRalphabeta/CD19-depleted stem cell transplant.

This receptor carries the CDR3 CASSPAGTLAKNIQYF. The sequenced DNA: TGTGCCAGCAGCCCGGCAGGGACTCTAGCCAAAAACATTCAGTACTTC. The receptor chain draws on TRBV25-1 and TRBJ2-4; the D region possibly corresponds to TRBD2 (6 bases align). The CDR3 spans 16 residues, from the cysteine through the phenylalanine. The entry retains the CDR3 DNA only, 48 bases that are in frame from base 1. V sheds 6 bases and J sheds 0 bases, leaving 15 bases between their ends. The germline V gene encodes CDR1 MGHDK and CDR2 SYGVNS.